What follows is one TCR beta chain and its context. Its matching antigen is unknown. Sequencing used immunoSEQ multiplex PCR; TCRdb keeps in-frame clones, though not all of them. The data hold about 21,000 clones, with about nine tenths observed a single time. This sample stems from a study of a mutant IDH1 vaccine in newly diagnosed glioma. Described time point: week 11, during vaccination. One vaccine dose held 300 ug of mutant IDH1 20-mer peptide and came with topical imiquimod. Donors had new IDH1-mutant astrocytomas of WHO grade 3 or 4 (ATRX-lost). Overall study results and limits: Vaccine-induced immune responses were detected in roughly 93% of patients.

This CDR3 has 17 residues. Germline V lookup: CDR1 ENHRY, CDR2 SYGVKD. V was shortened by 2 bases and J by 3 bases, with 19 bases between the two germline ends. This chain uses TRBV10-3 with TRBJ1-1, with a weak D call TRBD1 (5 bases). This sequence was found in a woman between 35 and 50 years old with glioma. The material was PBMCs, obtained from a glioma patient whose treatment included an IDH1 peptide vaccine. CDR3 amino acids: CAISEGFGPLGDTEAFF. The CDR3 nucleotides are TGTGCCATCAGTGAGGGGTTTGGCCCTTTGGGGGACACTGAAGCTTTCTTT.